This T cell receptor beta chain was profiled in a study of CD8+ T cells in alopecia areata. About the research overall: The tofacitinib course ran for 6 to 18 months and was followed by 6 months off drug.

Per the germline V gene, CDR1 is SEHNR and CDR2 is FQNEAQ (reference sequence). Unmatched junction bases numbered 5, after V lost 3 bases and J lost 3 bases. The CDR3 is 16 amino acids. Worth noting for this clone: Its antigen remains unidentified.

Study outcomes and limitations: Researchers reported that TCR sharing among patients proved less clear than in mice, possibly HLA-linked.

RNA was extracted and reverse transcribed into cDNA as the sequencing template. Only in-frame clones appear in the TCRdb table, and some are missing; sequencing was by immunoSEQ multiplex PCR. In the table there are some 210,000 clones, around 62% of which are singletons. Individuals with alopecia areata gave both lesional scalp punch biopsies and peripheral blood for collection. T lymphocytes (CD4+ and CD8+) were sorted from PBMCs. The chain has TRBV7-9 and TRBJ2-3; TRBD1 aligns across 11 bases. Sample: CD4+ T cells sorted from blood, taken at week 0. The TCR was taken from a human donor with alopecia areata. CDR3 nucleotides: TGTGCCAGCAGCTTCCTCGGGACAGGGGGTACAGATACGCAGTATTTT. Translating it yields CASSFLGTGGTDTQYF. Using reference TRBV7-9 and TRBJ2-3 for the parts outside the CDR3, the full variable domain is DTGVSQNPRHKITKRGQNVTFRCDPISEHNRLYWYRQTLGQGPEFLTYFQNEAQLEKSRLLSDRFSAERPKGSFSTLEIQRTEQGDSAMYLCASSFLGTGGTDTQYFGPGTRLTVL.